The present T cell receptor (beta chain) was sequenced within a study of PD-L1 blockade in urothelial cancer. Study-wide background: Blood was evaluated 3 weeks (second dose) and 6 weeks after therapy began. Blood yielded a median of approximately 140,000 T cells per sample. Regarding the study as a whole: Pretreatment TCR clonality in blood, when below the median, was predictive of better survival.

TCRdb's copy holds only in-frame clones and misses some; the assay was immunoSEQ multiplex PCR. The sample lists around 93,000 clones, approximately 82% seen once, with under 8.5% in the top ten. Germline V lookup: CDR1 MDHEN, CDR2 SYDVKM. V lost 4 bases and J lost 2, with 8 bases in between. This CDR3 has 13 amino acids. As to time point: peripheral blood 6 weeks after treatment start. Urothelial carcinoma affected the patients, and it was locally advanced or metastatic. This clone came up many times. The antigen remains undetermined. This sequence originates from a man between 65 and 85 years old with urothelial cancer. The sample was PBMCs, taken around atezolizumab (anti-PD-L1) treatment. The chain links TRBV28 to TRBJ1-1; no firm D call. The CDR3 here is CASSSGYNTEAFF. CDR3 sequence (DNA): TGTGCCAGCAGTTCGGGATATAACACTGAAGCTTTCTTT.